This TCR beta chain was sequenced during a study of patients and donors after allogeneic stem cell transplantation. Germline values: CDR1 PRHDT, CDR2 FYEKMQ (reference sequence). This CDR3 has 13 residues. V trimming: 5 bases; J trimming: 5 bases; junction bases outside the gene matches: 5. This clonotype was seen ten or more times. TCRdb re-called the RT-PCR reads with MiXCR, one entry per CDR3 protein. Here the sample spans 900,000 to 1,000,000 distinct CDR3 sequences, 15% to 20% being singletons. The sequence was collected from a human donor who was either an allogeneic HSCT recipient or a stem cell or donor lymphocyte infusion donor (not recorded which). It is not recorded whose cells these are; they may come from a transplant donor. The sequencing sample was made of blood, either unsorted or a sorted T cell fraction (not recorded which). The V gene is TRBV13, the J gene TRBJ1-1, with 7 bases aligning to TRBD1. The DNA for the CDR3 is TGTGCCAGCAGCCCTCGACAGGGAACTGAAGCTTTCTTT. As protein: CASSPRQGTEAFF.